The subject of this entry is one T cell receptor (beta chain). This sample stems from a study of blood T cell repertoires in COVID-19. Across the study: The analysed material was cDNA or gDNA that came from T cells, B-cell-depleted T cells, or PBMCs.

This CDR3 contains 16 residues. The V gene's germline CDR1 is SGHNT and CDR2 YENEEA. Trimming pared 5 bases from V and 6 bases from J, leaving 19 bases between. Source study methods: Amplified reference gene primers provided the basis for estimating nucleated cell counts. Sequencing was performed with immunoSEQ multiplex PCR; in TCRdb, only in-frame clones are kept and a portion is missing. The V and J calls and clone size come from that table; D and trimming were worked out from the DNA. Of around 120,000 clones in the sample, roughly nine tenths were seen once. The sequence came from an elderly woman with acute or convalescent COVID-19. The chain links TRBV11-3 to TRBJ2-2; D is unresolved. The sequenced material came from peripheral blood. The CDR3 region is CASSPRRVQNSGELFF. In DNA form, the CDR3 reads TGTGCCAGCAGCCCCCGACGGGTCCAAAATTCCGGGGAGCTGTTTTTT. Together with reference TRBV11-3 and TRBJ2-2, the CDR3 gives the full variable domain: EAGVVQSPRYKIIEKKQPVAFWCNPISGHNTLYWYLQNLGQGPELLIRYENEEAVDDSQLPKDRFSAERLKGVDSTLKIQPAELGDSAVYLCASSPRRVQNSGELFFGEGSRLTVL.